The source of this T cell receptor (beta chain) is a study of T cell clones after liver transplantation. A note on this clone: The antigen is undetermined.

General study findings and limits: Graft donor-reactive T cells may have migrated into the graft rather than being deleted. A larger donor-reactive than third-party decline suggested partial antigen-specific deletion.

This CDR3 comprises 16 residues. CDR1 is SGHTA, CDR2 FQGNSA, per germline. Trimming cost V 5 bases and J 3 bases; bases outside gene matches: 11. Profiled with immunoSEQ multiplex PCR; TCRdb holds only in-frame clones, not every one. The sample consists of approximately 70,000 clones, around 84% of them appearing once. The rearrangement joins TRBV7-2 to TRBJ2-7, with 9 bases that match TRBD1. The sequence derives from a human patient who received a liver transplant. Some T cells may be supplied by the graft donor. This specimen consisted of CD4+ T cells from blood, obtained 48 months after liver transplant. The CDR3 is CASSPLTGGSLYEQYF. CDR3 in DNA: TGTGCCAGCAGCCCACTGACAGGGGGGTCCCTCTACGAGCAGTACTTC.